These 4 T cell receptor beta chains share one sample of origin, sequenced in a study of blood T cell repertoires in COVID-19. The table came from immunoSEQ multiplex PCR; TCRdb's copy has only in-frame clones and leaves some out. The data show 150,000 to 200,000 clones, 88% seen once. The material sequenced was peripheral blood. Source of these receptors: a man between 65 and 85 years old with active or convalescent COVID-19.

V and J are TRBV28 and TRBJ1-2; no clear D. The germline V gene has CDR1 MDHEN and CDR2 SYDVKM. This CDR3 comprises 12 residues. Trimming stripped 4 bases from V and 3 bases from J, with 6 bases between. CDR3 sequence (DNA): TGTGCCAGCAGTTACATGGACTATGGCTACACCTTC. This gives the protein CASSYMDYGYTF.

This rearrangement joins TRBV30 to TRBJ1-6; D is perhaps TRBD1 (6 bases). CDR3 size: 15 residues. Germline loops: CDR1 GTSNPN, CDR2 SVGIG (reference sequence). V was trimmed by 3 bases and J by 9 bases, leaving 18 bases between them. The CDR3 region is CAWRTLTVGGSPLHF. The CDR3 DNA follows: TGTGCCTGGAGAACCCTGACAGTAGGGGGTTCACCCCTCCACTTT.

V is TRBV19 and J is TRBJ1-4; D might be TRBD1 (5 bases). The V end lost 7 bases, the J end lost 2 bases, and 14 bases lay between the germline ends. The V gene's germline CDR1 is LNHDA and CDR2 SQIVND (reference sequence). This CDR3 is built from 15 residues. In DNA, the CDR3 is TGTGCCAGTAAGGCAGGGTTTGTTACTAATGAAAAACTGTTTTTT. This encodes CASKAGFVTNEKLFF.

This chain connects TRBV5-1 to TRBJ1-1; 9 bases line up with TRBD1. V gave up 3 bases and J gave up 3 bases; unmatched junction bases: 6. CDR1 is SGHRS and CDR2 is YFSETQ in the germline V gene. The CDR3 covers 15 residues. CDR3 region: CASSSGTGIHTEAFF. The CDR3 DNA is TGCGCCAGCAGCTCCGGGACAGGGATACACACTGAAGCTTTCTTT.